Each of the 4 T cell receptor beta chains below was sequenced from the same sample in a study of cytomegalovirus exposure and HLA in healthy donors. Assay: immunoSEQ multiplex PCR; the TCRdb copy retains only in-frame clones and omits some. Of around 93,000 clones listed, around 85% are singletons. The sample comprised PBMCs. The receptors here all came from a man between 18 and 29 years old in good health and CMV-seropositive.

This chain joins TRBV28 and TRBJ2-3; D is uncertain. The CDR3 has 15 amino acids. Germline V CDR1 and CDR2: MDHEN, SYDVKM. The V gene lost 9 bases and the J gene lost 0 bases, with 16 bases spanning the gap. CDR3 amino acids: CASLSLSTSTDTQYF. Written as DNA, the CDR3 is TGTGCCAGTTTAAGCCTCTCTACTAGCACAGATACGCAGTATTTT. The full variable domain, completed using reference TRBV28 and TRBJ2-3, is DVKVTQSSRYLVKRTGEKVFLECVQDMDHENMFWYRQDPGLGLRLIYFSYDVKMKEKGDIPEGYSVSREKKERFSLILESASTNQTSMYLCASLSLSTSTDTQYFGPGTRLTVL.

The genes are TRBV10-2 and TRBJ2-7, with TRBD2 matching over 9 bases. The CDR3 extends over 15 amino acids. CDR1 and CDR2 (germline): WSHSY, SAAADI. Losses at the gene ends were 5 bases for V and 3 bases for J; bases not matched to a gene: 8. Here the CDR3 DNA reads TGCGCCAGCAGTATCGGGACTAGCAACATCTACGAGCAGTACTTC. Protein product: CASSIGTSNIYEQYF.

The chain joins TRBV6-1 to TRBJ2-7, with TRBD2 as a possible D gene (5 bases). V was trimmed by 8 bases and J by 3 bases, leaving 11 bases between them. The germline V gene encodes CDR1 MNHNS and CDR2 SASEGT. This CDR3 spans 12 amino acids. The DNA of the CDR3 is TGTGCCAGCGGAAGGGAGAACTACGAGCAGTACGTC. Translating gives CASGRENYEQYV.

V gene TRBV30 combines with J gene TRBJ2-3; 7 bases match TRBD1. The ends lost 5 bases at V and 0 bases at J; junction bases unmatched: 8. Germline loops: CDR1 GTSNPN, CDR2 SVGIG (reference sequence). The CDR3 has 15 amino acids. The CDR3 region has the DNA TGTGCCTGGTCCTCCGGGACAGCTAGCACAGATACGCAGTATTTT. Its protein is CAWSSGTASTDTQYF.